Below, 14 T cell receptor beta chains from the same sample are listed, as sequenced in a study of T cell repertoires in cytomegalovirus infection. TCRdb independently ran MiXCR on the reads; one entry per CDR3 protein. The repertoire holds 300,000 to 400,000 distinct CDR3 sequences, with less than 20% as singletons. The sample comprised PBMCs. All receptors come from a human donor in good health (CMV status not recorded). Some clones in this sample may be carry-over from other donors' samples.

This clonotype was seen more than once but under ten times. The rearrangement uses TRBV9 and TRBJ2-1; 8 nucleotides line up with TRBD2. The J segment lost 4 bases and the V segment lost 0 bases, leaving 6 bases of the junction unmatched. The CDR3 contains 16 residues. CDR1 and CDR2 from the germline V gene are SGDLS and YYNGEE. The CDR3 DNA reads TGTGCCAGCAGCGTAGATCGGGCTAGCGGGTACAATGAGCAGTTCTTC. Protein sequence: CASSVDRASGYNEQFF.

This clonotype was seen a handful of times. This chain uses TRBV18 with TRBJ1-1; TRBD1 is a possible D gene (6 bases). Looked up from germline, CDR1 is KGHSH and CDR2 is LQKENI. The germline V and J ends were trimmed by 4 bases and 3 bases, with 9 bases remaining between them. CDR3 length equals 13 residues. The CDR3 protein is CASSRGGDTEAFF. In nucleotides, the CDR3 is TGTGCCAGCTCACGAGGGGGTGACACTGAAGCTTTCTTT.

The V gene is TRBV5-5, the J gene TRBJ2-1; 9 bases are shared with TRBD2. The CDR3 contains 16 residues. Germline values: CDR1 SGHKS, CDR2 YYEKEE (reference sequence). J was trimmed by 7 bases and V by 0 bases; bases with no gene match: 8. This CDR3 is CASSLVIRLAGNEQFF. DNA for the CDR3: TGTGCCAGCAGCTTGGTCATCAGGCTAGCGGGAAATGAGCAGTTCTTC.

The rearrangement links TRBV2 to TRBJ1-5; D is undetermined. The CDR3 length is 13 residues. Germline CDR1 and CDR2: SNHLY and FYNNEI. Between the trimmed V and J ends, which lost 1 base and 5 bases, there was a span of 6 bases. The CDR3 sequence is CASSEVPDQPQHF. The CDR3 DNA sequence: TGTGCCAGCAGTGAAGTCCCGGATCAGCCCCAGCATTTT. Looking up the rest from reference TRBV2 and TRBJ1-5 gives the full variable domain: EPEVTQTPSHQVTQMGQEVILRCVPISNHLYFYWYRQILGQKVEFLVSFYNNEISEKSEIFDDQFSVERPDGSNFTLKIRSTKLEDSAMYFCASSEVPDQPQHFGDGTRLSIL.

This clonotype showed up many times. The chain uses TRBV11-2 and TRBJ2-7; TRBD2 aligns across 11 bases. The CDR3 is made up of 15 amino acids. V lost 4 bases to trimming and J lost 6 bases; unmatched junction nucleotides: 8. Germline V gene data show CDR1 as SGHAT and CDR2 as FQNNGV. The CDR3, as DNA: TGTGCCAGCAGCTCATTAGCGGGGGGGTCGGGCGAGCAGTACTTC. Translated: CASSSLAGGSGEQYF. Full variable domain (rest looked up from reference TRBV11-2 and TRBJ2-7): EAGVAQSPRYKIIEKRQSVAFWCNPISGHATLYWYQQILGQGPKLLIQFQNNGVVDDSQLPKDRFSAERLKGVDSTLKIQPAKLEDSAVYLCASSSLAGGSGEQYFGPGTRLTVT.

The chain carries TRBV20-1 and TRBJ2-4, with D possibly matching TRBD1 (6 bases). Per the germline V gene, CDR1 is DFQATT and CDR2 is SNEGSKA (reference sequence). This CDR3 comprises 13 residues. V lost 0 bases and J lost 9, with 12 bases in between. The DNA of the CDR3 is TGCAGTGCTAGAGATCCAGGGGCCGGCATTCAGTACTTC. Translating it yields CSARDPGAGIQYF.

This clonotype was detected a few times. This chain connects TRBV27 to TRBJ2-3; TRBD2 matches at 7 bases. Germline CDR1 MNHEY, CDR2 SMNVEV (reference sequence). J gave up 6 bases and V 5 bases, and 11 bases lay outside the gene matches. This CDR3 is built from 15 residues. CDR3 protein: CASSTERGLRDTQYF. The CDR3 DNA sequence: TGTGCCAGCAGTACCGAGCGGGGACTTCGCGATACGCAGTATTTT.

The table lists this clonotype with many counts. The chain has TRBV7-2 and TRBJ2-4, with a possible D match to TRBD2 (6 bases). Germline assignment: CDR1 SGHTA and CDR2 FQGNSA. The V and J ends lost 4 bases and 8 bases respectively, with 18 bases between them. This CDR3 spans 15 amino acids. The CDR3 nucleotides read TGTGCCAGCAGCTCCCCCGGCGGAGGGATTGACATTCAGTACTTC. Amino acid sequence: CASSSPGGGIDIQYF.

This clonotype has a handful of counts. The chain couples TRBV28 to TRBJ1-4; D perhaps matches TRBD1 (6 bases). V was clipped by 2 bases and J by 7 bases, with 14 bases between them. There are 15 residues in the CDR3. CDR1 is MDHEN and CDR2 is SYDVKM in the germline V gene. CDR3 coding DNA: TGTGCCAGCAGTTTAGCAGGGGACTCTTCTGAAAAACTGTTTTTT. Its protein is CASSLAGDSSEKLFF.

This clonotype was recorded many times. V and J are TRBV12-3 or TRBV12-4 and TRBJ1-5, with 7 bases fitting TRBD1. The J segment lost 4 bases and the V segment lost 1 base, leaving 4 bases of the junction unmatched. The CDR3 contains 15 residues. The CDR3 DNA reads as TGTGCCAGCAGTTTAGTCCAGGGGGGGAATCAGCCCCAGCATTTT. Protein product: CASSLVQGGNQPQHF.

CDR3 DNA sequence: TGCAGCGTTGAAGGAACGACGGCAGTAATGGGGGAGCAGTACTTC. It codes for CSVEGTTAVMGEQYF. The chain links TRBV29-1 to TRBJ2-7; no firm D call. V was pared by 1 base and J by 7 bases, with 20 bases between. The CDR3 sequence is 15 residues long. Germline CDR1 and CDR2: SQVTM and ANQGSEA.

This clonotype was picked up a small number of times. J is TRBJ2-1 and V is TRBV20-1; 8 bases map to TRBD2. The CDR3 length is 16 residues. Trimming took 3 bases from V and 7 from J; bases not matched to a gene: 14. Germline V gene data show CDR1 as DFQATT and CDR2 as SNEGSKA (reference sequence). The DNA of the CDR3 is TGCAGTGCTAGGCCTCCGGGACTAGGGAAGGAGAATGAGCAGTTCTTC. This sequence encodes CSARPPGLGKENEQFF.

DNA for the CDR3: TGTGCCACCACCCGGGACGCCACGTTCACTGAAGCTTTCTTT. Residues: CATTRDATFTEAFF. J is TRBJ1-1 and V is TRBV28, with D possibly TRBD1 on 5 matching bases. The V gene lost 10 bases and the J gene lost 4 bases, with 19 bases spanning the gap. CDR3 length: 14 amino acids. Germline CDR1 reads MDHEN; CDR2 reads SYDVKM.

There are many counts of this clonotype. The chain couples TRBV7-8 to TRBJ1-4; 8 positions match TRBD1. After removal of 8 bases from V and 6 bases from J, the junction contained 8 bases not matched to a gene. Germline CDR1 and CDR2: SGHVS and FQNEAQ. The CDR3 loop spans 14 amino acids. The CDR3 coding sequence is TGTGCCAGCCGTCAGGACAGGGTCGATGAAAAACTGTTTTTT. Its protein is CASRQDRVDEKLFF.